The clone carrying this T cell receptor (beta chain) was seen a single time. Its antigen is as yet unknown. This record belongs to a study of shared clonotypes between healthy human individuals. Study-level background: CD4 naive and CD4 memory each took three plates per donor, while CD8 naive took two and CD8 memory one.

General study results and limits: Even with large depth, rarefaction showed that sorted-subset sequencing was incomplete.

The CDR3 is made up of 13 amino acids. The ends were cut back, 6 bases at V and 5 bases at J, with 10 bases in the middle. Germline CDR1 SGHAT, CDR2 FQNNGV. Splitting the CD4+ cells yielded a CD45RA+ naive subset and a CD45RA-negative memory subset. Assay used: immunoSEQ multiplex PCR; TCRdb lists only in-frame clones, some missing. The sample has millions of clones; 90% to 95% are singletons. Sequenced sample: naive CD4+ T cells sorted from blood. The subset here: CD45RA+ positively selected. This sequence joins TRBV11-2 and TRBJ2-2, with D uncertain. The TCR sequence derives from a man younger than 30 in good health. For the CDR3, the DNA is TGTGCCAGCAGAAGTACAGAAACCGGGGAGCTGTTTTTT. This translates into CASRSTETGELFF.